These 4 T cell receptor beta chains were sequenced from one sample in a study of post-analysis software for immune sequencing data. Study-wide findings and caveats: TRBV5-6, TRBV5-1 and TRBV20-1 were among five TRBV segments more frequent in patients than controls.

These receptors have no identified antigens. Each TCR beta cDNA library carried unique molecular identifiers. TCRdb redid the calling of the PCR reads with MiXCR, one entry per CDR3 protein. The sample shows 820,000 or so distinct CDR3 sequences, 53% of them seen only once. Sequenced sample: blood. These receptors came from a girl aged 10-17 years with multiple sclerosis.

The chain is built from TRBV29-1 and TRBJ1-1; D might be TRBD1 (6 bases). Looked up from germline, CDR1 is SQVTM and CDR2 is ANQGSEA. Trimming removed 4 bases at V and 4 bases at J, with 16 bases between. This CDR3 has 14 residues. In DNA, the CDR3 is TGCAGCGTTGCGGAGGGGGGCTGGGGCACTGAAGCTTTCTTT. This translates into CSVAEGGWGTEAFF.

The CDR3 DNA follows: TGCGCCAGCAGCTCCCTTAGCGGGAGAGGTCCCCATGAGCAGTTCTTC. Translating it yields CASSSLSGRGPHEQFF. The chain uses TRBV5-1 and TRBJ2-1; TRBD2 agrees at 9 bases. Germline lookup yields CDR1 SGHRS and CDR2 YFSETQ. This CDR3 region has 16 residues. With V trimmed by 3 bases and J by 8 bases, 12 bases remained unmatched.

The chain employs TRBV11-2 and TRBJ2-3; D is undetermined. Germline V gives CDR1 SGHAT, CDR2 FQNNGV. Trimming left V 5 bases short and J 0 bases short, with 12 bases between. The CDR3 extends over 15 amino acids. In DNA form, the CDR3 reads TGTGCCAGCAGCAAAAGGACGGTGAGCACAGATACGCAGTATTTT. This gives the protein CASSKRTVSTDTQYF.

The CDR3 protein is CSARDRVADSSYEQYF. In DNA form, the CDR3 reads TGCAGTGCTAGAGATCGGGTAGCGGATAGCTCCTACGAGCAGTACTTC. The gene calls are TRBV20-1 and TRBJ2-7, with D perhaps TRBD2 (6 bases). The CDR3 contains 16 residues. Trimming removed 0 bases at V and 0 bases at J, with 15 bases between. Germline CDR1 DFQATT, CDR2 SNEGSKA (reference sequence).